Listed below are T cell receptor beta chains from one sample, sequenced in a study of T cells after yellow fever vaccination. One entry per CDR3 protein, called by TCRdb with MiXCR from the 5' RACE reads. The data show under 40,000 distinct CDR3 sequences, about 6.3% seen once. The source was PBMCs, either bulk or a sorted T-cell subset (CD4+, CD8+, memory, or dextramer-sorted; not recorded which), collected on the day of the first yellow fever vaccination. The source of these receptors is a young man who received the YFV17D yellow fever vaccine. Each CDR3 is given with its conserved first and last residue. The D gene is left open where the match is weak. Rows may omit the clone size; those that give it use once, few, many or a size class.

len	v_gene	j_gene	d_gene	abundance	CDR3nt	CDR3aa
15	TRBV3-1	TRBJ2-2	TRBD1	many	TGTGCCAGCTTCCCAGGGGGCGCGAGCACCGGGGAGCTGTTTTTT	CASFPGGASTGELFF
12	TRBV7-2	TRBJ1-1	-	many	TGTGCCAGCAGCACTTACAACACTGAAGCTTTCTTT	CASSTYNTEAFF
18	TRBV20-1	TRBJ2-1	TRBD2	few	TGCAGTGCCCCCCTGGGCGGTGCTAGCGGGGGGCTCTACAATGAGCAGTTCTTC	CSAPLGGASGGLYNEQFF
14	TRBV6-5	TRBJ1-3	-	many	TGTGCCAGCAGTTACAGAGGCTCTGGAAACACCATATATTTT	CASSYRGSGNTIYF
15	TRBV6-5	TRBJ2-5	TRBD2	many	TGTGCCAGCAGTTACCTGAGCGGGGGGACGAAGACCCAGTACTTC	CASSYLSGGTKTQYF
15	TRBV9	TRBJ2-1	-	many	TGTGCCAGCAGCGAGGCGGACCGGACCTACAATGAGCAGTTCTTC	CASSEADRTYNEQFF
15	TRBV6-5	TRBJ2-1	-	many	TGTGCCAGCACCCCAACGGACGTTGAGCTTGATGAGCAGTTCTTC	CASTPTDVELDEQFF
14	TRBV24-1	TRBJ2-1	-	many	TGTGCCACCAGTGACCCTAGGGTGGGCCATGAGCAGTTCTTC	CATSDPRVGHEQFF
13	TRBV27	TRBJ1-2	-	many	TGTGCCAGCAGTTCGGGACGGAACTATGGCTACACCTTC	CASSSGRNYGYTF
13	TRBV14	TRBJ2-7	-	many	TGTGCCAGCAGCCCGGCGGTGTCCTACGAGCAGTACTTC	CASSPAVSYEQYF
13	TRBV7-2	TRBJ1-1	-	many	TGTGCCAGCAGTTCACAGGGTATCACTGAAGCTTTCTTT	CASSSQGITEAFF
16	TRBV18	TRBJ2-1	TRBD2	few	TGTGCCAGCTCACCACAAGGAGCGGGGGGGCAAAATGAGCAGTTCTTC	CASSPQGAGGQNEQFF
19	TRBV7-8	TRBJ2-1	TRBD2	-	TGTGCCAGCAGCTCCGCCGTGGGACTAGCGGGGGGGGGTTACAATGAGCAGTTCTTC	CASSSAVGLAGGGYNEQFF
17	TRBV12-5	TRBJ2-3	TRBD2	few	TGTGCTAGTGCCCCCAGCGCCGGGACTAGCGCCACAGATACGCAGTATTTT	CASAPSAGTSATDTQYF
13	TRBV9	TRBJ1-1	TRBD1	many	TGTGCCAGCAGCCCTAGGGGGCGAGGTGAAGCTTTCTTT	CASSPRGRGEAFF
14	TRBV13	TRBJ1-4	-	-	TGTGCCAGCAGCTTACAAGGGGATGGGGAAAAACTGTTTTTT	CASSLQGDGEKLFF
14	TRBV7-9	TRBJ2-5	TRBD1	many	TGTGCCAGCAGCCAGGGGGCCATACAAGAGACCCAGTACTTC	CASSQGAIQETQYF
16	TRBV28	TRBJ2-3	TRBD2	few	TGTGCCAGCACTACCTCCCCTAGCGGGGGGGTCCGAGGGCAGTATTTT	CASTTSPSGGVRGQYF
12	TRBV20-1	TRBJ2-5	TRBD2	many	TGCAGTGCCGAACTAGCGGGGGGGCCCCAGTACTTC	CSAELAGGPQYF
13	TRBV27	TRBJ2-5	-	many	TGTGCCAGCGGTGGCCGTGTCCTAGAGACCCAGTACTTC	CASGGRVLETQYF
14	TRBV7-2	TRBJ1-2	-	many	TGTGCCAGCAGCAGGACCCAGGGGAACTATGGCTACACCTTC	CASSRTQGNYGYTF
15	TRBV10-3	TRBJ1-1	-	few	TGTGCCATCAGGAGTACAGGTACCGGGGACACTGAAGCTTTCTTT	CAIRSTGTGDTEAFF
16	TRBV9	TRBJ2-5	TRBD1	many	TGTGCCAGCAGCCCGGGACAGGGGTTTCTTACCGAGGCCCAGTACTTC	CASSPGQGFLTEAQYF
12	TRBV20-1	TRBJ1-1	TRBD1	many	TGCAGTGCTGGGGACAGTTCTTCTGAAGCTTTCTTT	CSAGDSSSEAFF